This TCR beta chain was recorded in a study of blood T cell repertoires in COVID-19. About the study: Acute and convalescent COVID-19 specimens originated in the United States, Italy and Spain. The cDNA or gDNA used as material had been derived from T cells, B-cell-depleted T cells, or PBMCs.

Germline V CDR1 and CDR2: ENHRY, SYGVKD. The CDR3 is 13 residues long. V lost 0 bases and J 1 base, leaving 4 bases between the germline ends. Repertoires were generated with immunoSEQ multiplex PCR, while TCRdb's copy carries only in-frame clones and drops some. The data hold around 97,000 clones, with approximately 84% observed a single time. Sequencing input: peripheral blood. This clonotype was sampled from a man between 70 and 80 years old with acute or convalescent COVID-19. The chain is built from TRBV10-3 and TRBJ2-7; D is ambiguous. The CDR3 DNA follows: TGTGCCATCAGTGAGTCGCAGTCCTACGAGCAGTACTTC. This translates into CAISESQSYEQYF.